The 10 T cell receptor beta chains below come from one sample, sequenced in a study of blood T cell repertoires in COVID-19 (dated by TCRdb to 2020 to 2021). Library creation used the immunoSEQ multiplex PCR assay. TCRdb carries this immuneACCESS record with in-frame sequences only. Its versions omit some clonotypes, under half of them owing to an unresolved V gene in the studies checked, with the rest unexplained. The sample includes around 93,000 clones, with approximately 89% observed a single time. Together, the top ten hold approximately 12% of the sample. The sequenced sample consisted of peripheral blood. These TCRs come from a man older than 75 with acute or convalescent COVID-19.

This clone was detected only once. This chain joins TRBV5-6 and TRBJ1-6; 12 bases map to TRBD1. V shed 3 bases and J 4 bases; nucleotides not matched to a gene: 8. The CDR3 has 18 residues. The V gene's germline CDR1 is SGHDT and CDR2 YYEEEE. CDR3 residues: CASSSGTGGAGYNSPLHF. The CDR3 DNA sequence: TGTGCCAGCAGCTCCGGGACAGGGGGCGCTGGGTATAATTCACCCCTCCACTTT.

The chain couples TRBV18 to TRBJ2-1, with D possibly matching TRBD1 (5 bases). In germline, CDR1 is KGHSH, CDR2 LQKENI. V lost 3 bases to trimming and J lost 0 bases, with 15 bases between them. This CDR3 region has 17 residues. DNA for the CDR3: TGTGCCAGCTCACCTCTCGACAGCCGTATCTCCTACAATGAGCAGTTCTTC. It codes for CASSPLDSRISYNEQFF.

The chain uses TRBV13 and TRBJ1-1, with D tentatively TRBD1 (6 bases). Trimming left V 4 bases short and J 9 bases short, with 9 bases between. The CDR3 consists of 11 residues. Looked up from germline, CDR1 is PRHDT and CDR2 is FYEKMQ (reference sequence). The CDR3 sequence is CASSSGQKAFF. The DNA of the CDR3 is TGTGCCAGCAGCTCAGGACAGAAAGCTTTCTTT.

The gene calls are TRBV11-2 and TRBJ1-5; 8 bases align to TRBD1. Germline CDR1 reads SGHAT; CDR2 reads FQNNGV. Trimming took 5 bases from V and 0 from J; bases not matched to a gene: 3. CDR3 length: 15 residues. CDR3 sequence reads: CASSQGARSNQPQHF. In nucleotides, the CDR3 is TGTGCCAGCAGCCAGGGGGCGCGTAGCAATCAGCCCCAGCATTTT.

The CDR3 region has the DNA TGTGCCACCAGCGTGAGGGACAGAGCCTACAATGAGCAGTTCTTC. Protein product: CATSVRDRAYNEQFF. The gene calls are TRBV15 and TRBJ2-1; TRBD1 matches 7 bases. V dropped 5 bases and J dropped 2; count of bases not matched to a gene: 6. The CDR3 is made up of 15 amino acids. CDR1 LNHNV and CDR2 YYDKDF come from the germline V gene (reference sequence).

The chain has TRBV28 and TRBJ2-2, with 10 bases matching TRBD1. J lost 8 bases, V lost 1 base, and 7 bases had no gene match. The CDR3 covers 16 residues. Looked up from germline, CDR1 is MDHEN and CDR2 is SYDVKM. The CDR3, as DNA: TGTGCCAGCAGTTTATTCAGACAGGGGGCAGGTGGGGAGCTGTTTTTT. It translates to CASSLFRQGAGGELFF.

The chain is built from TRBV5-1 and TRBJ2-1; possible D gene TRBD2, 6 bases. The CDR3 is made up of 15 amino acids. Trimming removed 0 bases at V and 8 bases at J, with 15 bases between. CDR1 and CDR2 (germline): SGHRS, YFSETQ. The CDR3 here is CASSLVGRGEDEQFF. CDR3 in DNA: TGCGCCAGCAGCTTGGTAGGAAGAGGGGAGGATGAGCAGTTCTTC.

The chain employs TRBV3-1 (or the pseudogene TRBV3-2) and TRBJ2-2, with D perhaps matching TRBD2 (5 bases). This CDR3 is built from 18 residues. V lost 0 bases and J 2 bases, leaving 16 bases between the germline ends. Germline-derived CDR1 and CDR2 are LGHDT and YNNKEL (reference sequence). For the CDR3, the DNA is TGTGCCAGCAGCCAAGATCGGGCGGGCCCTACAAACACCGGGGAGCTGTTTTTT. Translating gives CASSQDRAGPTNTGELFF.

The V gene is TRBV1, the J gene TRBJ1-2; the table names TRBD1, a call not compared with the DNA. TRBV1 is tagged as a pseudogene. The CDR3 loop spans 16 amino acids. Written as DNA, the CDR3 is TGCACCAGCAGCCATGCCCCAATCAGGGGGCCCTATGGCTACACCTTC. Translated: CTSSHAPIRGPYGYTF.

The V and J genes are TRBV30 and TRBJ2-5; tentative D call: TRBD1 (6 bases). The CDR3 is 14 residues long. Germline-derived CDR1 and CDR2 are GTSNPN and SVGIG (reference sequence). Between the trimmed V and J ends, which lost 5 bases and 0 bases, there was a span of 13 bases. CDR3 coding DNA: TGTGCCTGGGAGACAGGCGGGTACCAAGAGACCCAGTACTTC. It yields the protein CAWETGGYQETQYF.